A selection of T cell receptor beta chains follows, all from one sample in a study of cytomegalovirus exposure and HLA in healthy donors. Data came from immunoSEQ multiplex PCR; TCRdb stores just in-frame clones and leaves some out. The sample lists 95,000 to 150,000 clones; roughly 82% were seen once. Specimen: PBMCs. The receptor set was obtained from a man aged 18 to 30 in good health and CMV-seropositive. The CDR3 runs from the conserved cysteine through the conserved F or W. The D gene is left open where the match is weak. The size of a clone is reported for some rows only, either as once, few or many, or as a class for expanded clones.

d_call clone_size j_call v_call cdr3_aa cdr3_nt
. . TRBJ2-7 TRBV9 CASSPTSGGRAYEQYF TGTGCCAGCAGCCCCACCTCCGGGGGGCGCGCCTACGAGCAGTACTTC
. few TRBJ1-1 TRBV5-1 CASSLVGQSTEAFF TGCGCCAGCAGCTTGGTTGGGCAGTCCACTGAAGCTTTCTTT
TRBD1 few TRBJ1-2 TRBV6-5 CASSRSYTGGYGYTF TGTGCCAGCAGTCGGTCATACACAGGGGGCTATGGCTACACCTTC
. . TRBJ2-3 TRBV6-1 CASSDRALPQGTQYF TGTGCCAGCAGTGACAGGGCCCTCCCACAAGGTACGCAGTATTTT
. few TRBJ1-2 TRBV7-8 CASSPAGAVSVGYTF TGTGCCAGCAGCCCGGCGGGGGCGGTCTCAGTGGGCTACACCTTC
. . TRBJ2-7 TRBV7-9 CASSLENMRDEQYF TGTGCCAGCAGCTTAGAGAACATGAGGGACGAGCAGTACTTC
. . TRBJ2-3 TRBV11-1 CASSVGLRSTDTQYF TGTGCCAGCAGCGTGGGGCTCAGAAGCACAGATACGCAGTATTTT
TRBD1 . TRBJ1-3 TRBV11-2 CASSPVTGVSGNTIYF TGTGCCAGCAGCCCGGTTACAGGGGTCTCTGGAAACACCATATATTTT
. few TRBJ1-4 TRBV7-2 CASSSSGGHGEKLFF TGTGCCAGCAGCTCATCGGGGGGCCACGGTGAAAAACTGTTTTTT
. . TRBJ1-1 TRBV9 CASSPHSGEAFF TGTGCCAGCAGCCCCCATAGCGGTGAAGCTTTCTTT
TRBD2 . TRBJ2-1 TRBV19 CASSTTLAGGYNEQFF TGTGCCAGTAGTACCACACTAGCGGGGGGCTACAATGAGCAGTTCTTC
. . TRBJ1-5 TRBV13 CASSLRRGETQPQHF TGTGCCAGCAGCTTACGGCGGGGGGAAACCCAGCCCCAGCATTTT
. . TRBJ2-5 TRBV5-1 CASSPLVWTGNPYF TGCGCCAGCAGCCCTCTCGTCTGGACGGGGAACCCGTACTTC
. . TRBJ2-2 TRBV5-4 CASSPELGRNTGELFF TGTGCCAGCAGCCCTGAGCTAGGGAGGAACACCGGGGAGCTGTTTTTT
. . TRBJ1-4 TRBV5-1 CASRHRPLEVEKLFF TGCGCCAGCAGACACCGGCCCCTTGAGGTAGAAAAACTGTTTTTT
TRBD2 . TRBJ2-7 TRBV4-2 CASSQDGSGAYEQYF TGTGCCAGCAGCCAAGATGGTAGCGGGGCCTACGAGCAGTACTTC
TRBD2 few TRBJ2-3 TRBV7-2 CASSLGSGGVQYF TGTGCCAGCAGCTTGGGTAGCGGGGGGGTGCAGTATTTT
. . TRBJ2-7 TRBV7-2 CASSYLATEQYF TGTGCCAGCAGCTACCTAGCGACCGAGCAGTACTTC
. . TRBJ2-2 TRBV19 CASSVRGQPRGAGELFF TGTGCCAGTAGTGTACGGGGACAGCCAAGGGGGGCCGGGGAGCTGTTTTTT
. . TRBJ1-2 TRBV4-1 CASSHPQGKYYGYTF TGCGCCAGCAGCCACCCGCAGGGTAAATACTATGGCTACACCTTC
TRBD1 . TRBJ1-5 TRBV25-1 CASSPRDRVGNQPQHF TGTGCCAGCAGCCCCAGGGACAGGGTAGGCAATCAGCCCCAGCATTTT
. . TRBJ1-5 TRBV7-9 CASSSTGPQQPQHF TGTGCCAGCAGTTCGACAGGTCCCCAGCAGCCCCAGCATTTT
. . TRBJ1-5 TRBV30 CAWSVQSREGLGPQHF TGTGCCTGGAGTGTACAATCGAGAGAAGGCCTAGGGCCCCAGCATTTT
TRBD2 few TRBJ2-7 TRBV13 CASSLVASGRYYEQYF TGTGCCAGCAGCTTGGTGGCTAGCGGGAGGTACTACGAGCAGTACTTC
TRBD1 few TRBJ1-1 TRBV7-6 CASSLSRDSPNTEAFF TGTGCCAGCAGCTTATCCCGGGACAGCCCTAACACTGAAGCTTTCTTT
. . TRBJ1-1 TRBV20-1 CSAKEDEAFF TGCAGTGCTAAGGAGGACGAAGCTTTCTTT
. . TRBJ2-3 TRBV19 CASSSTGGTDTQYF TGTGCCAGTAGTTCGACAGGAGGCACAGATACGCAGTATTTT
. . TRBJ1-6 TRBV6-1 CASSDRGFSSYNSPLHF TGTGCCAGCAGTGACAGGGGTTTTAGCTCCTATAATTCACCCCTCCACTTT
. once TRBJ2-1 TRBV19 CASSIRQQEQFF TGTGCCAGTAGTATAAGACAGCAGGAGCAGTTCTTC
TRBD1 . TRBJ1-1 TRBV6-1 CASSAIRTGNAFF TGTGCCAGCAGTGCAATTAGGACAGGGAATGCTTTCTTT
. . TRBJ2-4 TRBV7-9 CASSLKNENSQYF TGTGCCAGCAGCTTGAAGAACGAAAACAGTCAGTACTTC